The present T cell receptor (beta chain) was sequenced within a study of control samples from healthy donors and cancer patients. The V gene lost 0 bases and the J gene lost 1 base, with 3 bases spanning the gap. The CDR3 spans 13 residues. Germline CDR1 and CDR2: ENHRY and SYGVKD. Only in-frame clones appear in the TCRdb table, and some are missing; sequencing was by immunoSEQ multiplex PCR. The sample has approximately 81,000 clones, around 94% seen once. The sequence was collected from a woman aged 18-29 years in good health. The sample consisted of blood. V is TRBV10-3 and J is TRBJ1-2; D ambiguous. The CDR3 reads CAISESVNYGYTF. CDR3 nucleotides: TGTGCCATCAGTGAGTCCGTTAACTATGGCTACACCTTC.